The 6 T cell receptor beta chains below come from one sample, sequenced in a study of control samples from healthy donors and cancer patients. Libraries were prepared by immunoSEQ multiplex PCR; TCRdb keeps only in-frame clonotypes and omits some of them. This sample carries tens of thousands of clones, approximately 94% of them seen once, and the ten largest clones take 6.6%. The sequenced sample consisted of blood. Source of these receptors: a man between 60 and 75 years old in good health.

V usage is TRBV7-9 and J usage is TRBJ1-4; perhaps TRBD1 as D (5 bases). Germline V gene lookup returns CDR1 SEHNR and CDR2 FQNEAQ (reference sequence). The ends were cut back, 3 bases at V and 0 bases at J, with 14 bases in the middle. The CDR3 runs 17 residues. The CDR3 DNA is TGTGCCAGCAGCTTCCAGGGAGTAGGGTCAACTAATGAAAAACTGTTTTTT. Translating it yields CASSFQGVGSTNEKLFF.

The chain joins TRBV7-9 to TRBJ1-1, with a tentative D call TRBD1 (5 bases). V was trimmed by 1 base and J by 2 bases, leaving 11 bases between them. The germline V gene has CDR1 SEHNR and CDR2 FQNEAQ (reference sequence). The CDR3 is 15 residues long. CDR3 in DNA: TGTGCCAGCAGCTTAGGAGGGGCAGTAAACACTGAAGCTTTCTTT. Amino acids: CASSLGGAVNTEAFF.

The CDR3 protein is CASSLYPGREAEAFF. The CDR3 nucleotides read TGCGCCAGCAGCTTGTATCCAGGGCGAGAGGCTGAAGCTTTCTTT. The J gene is TRBJ1-1, the V gene TRBV5-1, with TRBD1 as a possible D gene (5 bases). Trimming took 1 base from V and 6 from J, leaving 16 bases between them. CDR1 and CDR2 (germline): SGHRS, YFSETQ. The length of the CDR3 is 15 residues.

The chain links TRBV7-9 to TRBJ1-2; 7 bases map to TRBD1. There are 13 residues in the CDR3. The trim removed 3 bases at V and 7 bases at J, leaving 5 bases unmatched. Germline-derived CDR1 and CDR2 are SEHNR and FQNEAQ (reference sequence). The DNA for the CDR3 is TGTGCCAGCAGCTTTAGACAGGGCGGTGGCTACACCTTC. It yields the protein CASSFRQGGGYTF.

The chain couples TRBV10-3 to TRBJ2-7; perhaps TRBD1 as D (5 bases). The germline V gene encodes CDR1 ENHRY and CDR2 SYGVKD. This CDR3 spans 16 amino acids. The V gene lost 3 bases and the J gene lost 0 bases, with 15 bases spanning the gap. CDR3 coding DNA: TGTGCCATCAGTGACCCTGGCAGGGCGGTCTCCTACGAGCAGTACTTC. Translation gives CAISDPGRAVSYEQYF.

This clone turned up a few times. The rearrangement uses TRBV5-4 and TRBJ2-7; the D gene is possibly TRBD2 (6 bases). This CDR3 comprises 12 residues. The V end lost 2 bases, the J end lost 6 bases, and 9 bases lay between the germline ends. In germline, CDR1 is SGHNT, CDR2 YYREEE (reference sequence). Here the CDR3 DNA reads TGTGCCAGCAGCTTCGGGGACTCCGAGCAGTACTTC. Translation: CASSFGDSEQYF.